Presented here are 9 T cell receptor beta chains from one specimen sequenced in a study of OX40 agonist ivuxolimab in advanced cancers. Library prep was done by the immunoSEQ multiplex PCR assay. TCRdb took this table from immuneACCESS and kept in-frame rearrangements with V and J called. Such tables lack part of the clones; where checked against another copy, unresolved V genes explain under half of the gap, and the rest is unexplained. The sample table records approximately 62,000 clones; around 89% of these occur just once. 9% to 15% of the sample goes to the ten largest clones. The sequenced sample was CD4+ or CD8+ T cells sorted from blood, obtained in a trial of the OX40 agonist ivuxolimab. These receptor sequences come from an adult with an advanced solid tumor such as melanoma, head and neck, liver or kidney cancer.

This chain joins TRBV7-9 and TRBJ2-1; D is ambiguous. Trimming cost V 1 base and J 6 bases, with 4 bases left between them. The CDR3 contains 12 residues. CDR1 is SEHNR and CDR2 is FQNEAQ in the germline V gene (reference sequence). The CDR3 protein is CASSLVANEQFF. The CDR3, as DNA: TGTGCCAGCAGCTTAGTCGCCAATGAGCAGTTCTTC.

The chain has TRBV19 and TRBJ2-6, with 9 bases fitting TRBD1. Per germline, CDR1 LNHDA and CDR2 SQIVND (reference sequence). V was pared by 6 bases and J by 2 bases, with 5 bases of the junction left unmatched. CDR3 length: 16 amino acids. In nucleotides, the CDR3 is TGTGCCAGTAGCAGGGACAGGGTGACTGGGGCCAACGTCCTGACTTTC. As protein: CASSRDRVTGANVLTF.

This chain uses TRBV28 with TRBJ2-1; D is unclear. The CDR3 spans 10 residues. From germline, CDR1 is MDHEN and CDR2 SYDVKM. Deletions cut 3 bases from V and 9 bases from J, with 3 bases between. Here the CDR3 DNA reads TGTGCCAGCAGTTTGGGTGAGCAGTTCTTC. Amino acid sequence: CASSLGEQFF.

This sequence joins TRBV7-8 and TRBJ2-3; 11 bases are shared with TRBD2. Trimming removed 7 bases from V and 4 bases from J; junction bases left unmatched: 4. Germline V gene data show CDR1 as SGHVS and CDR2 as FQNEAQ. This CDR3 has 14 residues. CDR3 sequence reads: CASTLAGGADTQYF. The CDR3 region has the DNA TGTGCCAGCACCCTAGCGGGAGGAGCAGATACGCAGTATTTT.

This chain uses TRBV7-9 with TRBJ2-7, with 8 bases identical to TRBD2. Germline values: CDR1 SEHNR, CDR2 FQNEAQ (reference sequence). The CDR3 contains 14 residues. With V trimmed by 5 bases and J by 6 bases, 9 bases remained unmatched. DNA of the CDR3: TGTGCCAGCAGCCTCCCGGGACTAGTAAGCGAGCAGTACGTC. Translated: CASSLPGLVSEQYV.

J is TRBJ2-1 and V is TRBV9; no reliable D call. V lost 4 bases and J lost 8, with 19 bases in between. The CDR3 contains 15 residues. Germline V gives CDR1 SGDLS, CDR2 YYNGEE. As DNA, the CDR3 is TGTGCCAGCAGCCCCCGTCGGCTGCCCGCGGATGAGCAGTTCTTC. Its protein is CASSPRRLPADEQFF. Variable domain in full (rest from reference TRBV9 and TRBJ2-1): DSGVTQTPKHLITATGQRVTLRCSPRSGDLSVYWYQQSLDQGLQFLIQYYNGEERAKGNILERFSAQQFPDLHSELNLSSLELGDSALYFCASSPRRLPADEQFFGPGTRLTVL.

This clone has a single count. The CDR3 region has the DNA TGTGCCAGCAGCCCCATAGGGTCGCGTAGGAATGAGCAGTTCTTC. It translates to CASSPIGSRRNEQFF. The rearrangement uses TRBV7-9 and TRBJ2-1; D gene ambiguous. Per the germline V gene, CDR1 is SEHNR and CDR2 is FQNEAQ (reference sequence). CDR3 size: 15 residues. V was shortened by 5 bases and J by 7 bases, with 18 bases between the two germline ends.

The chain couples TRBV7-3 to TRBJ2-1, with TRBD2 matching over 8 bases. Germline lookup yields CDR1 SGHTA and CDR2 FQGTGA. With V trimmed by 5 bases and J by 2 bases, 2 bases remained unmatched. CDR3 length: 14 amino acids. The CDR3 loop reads CASSPSGPYNEQFF. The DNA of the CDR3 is TGTGCCAGCAGCCCTAGCGGGCCCTACAATGAGCAGTTCTTC.

In nucleotides, the CDR3 is TGCGCCAGCAGTGTATCCGGGACAGCGAGTACCATATATTTT. Amino acid sequence: CASSVSGTASTIYF. The J gene is TRBJ1-3, the V gene TRBV10-2, with 7 bases lining up with TRBD1. This CDR3 spans 14 amino acids. Germline V gene sequence: CDR1 WSHSY, CDR2 SAAADI. V lost 4 bases to trimming and J lost 10 bases; unmatched junction nucleotides: 10.